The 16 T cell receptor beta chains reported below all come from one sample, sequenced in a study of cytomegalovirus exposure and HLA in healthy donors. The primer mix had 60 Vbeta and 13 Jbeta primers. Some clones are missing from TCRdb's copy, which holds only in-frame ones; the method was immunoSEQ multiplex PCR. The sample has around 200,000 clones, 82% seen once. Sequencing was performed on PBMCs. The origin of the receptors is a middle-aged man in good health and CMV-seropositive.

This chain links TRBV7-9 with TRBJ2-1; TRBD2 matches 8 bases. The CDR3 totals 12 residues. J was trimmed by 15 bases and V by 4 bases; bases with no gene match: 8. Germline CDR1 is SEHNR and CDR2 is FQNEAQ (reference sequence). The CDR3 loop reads CASSYSGTSGFF. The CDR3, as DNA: TGTGCCAGCAGCTACTCCGGGACTAGTGGGTTCTTC.

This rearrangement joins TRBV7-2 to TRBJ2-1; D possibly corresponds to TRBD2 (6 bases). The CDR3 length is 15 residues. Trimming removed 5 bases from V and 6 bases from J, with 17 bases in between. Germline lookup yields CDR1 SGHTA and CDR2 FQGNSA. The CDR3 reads CASSQTSRGTNEQFF. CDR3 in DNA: TGTGCCAGCAGCCAAACTAGCCGAGGGACCAATGAGCAGTTCTTC. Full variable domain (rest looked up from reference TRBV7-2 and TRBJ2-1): GAGVSQSPSNKVTEKGKDVELRCDPISGHTALYWYRQSLGQGLEFLIYFQGNSAPDKSGLPSDRFSAERTGGSVSTLTIQRTQQEDSAVYLCASSQTSRGTNEQFFGPGTRLTVL.

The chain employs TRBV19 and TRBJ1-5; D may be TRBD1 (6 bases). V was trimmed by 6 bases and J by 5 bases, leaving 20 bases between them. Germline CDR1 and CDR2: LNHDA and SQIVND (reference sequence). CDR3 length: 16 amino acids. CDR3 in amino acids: CASSRGGGLGDQPQHF. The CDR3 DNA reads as TGTGCCAGTAGCCGGGGAGGGGGGCTAGGGGATCAGCCCCAGCATTTT.

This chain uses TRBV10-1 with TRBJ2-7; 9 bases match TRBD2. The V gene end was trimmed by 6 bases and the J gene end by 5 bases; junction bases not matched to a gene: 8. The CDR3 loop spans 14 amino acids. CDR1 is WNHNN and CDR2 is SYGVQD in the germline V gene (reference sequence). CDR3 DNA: TGCGCCAGCAGGCTTTTTATAGCGGGAGACGAGCAGTACGTC. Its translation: CASRLFIAGDEQYV.

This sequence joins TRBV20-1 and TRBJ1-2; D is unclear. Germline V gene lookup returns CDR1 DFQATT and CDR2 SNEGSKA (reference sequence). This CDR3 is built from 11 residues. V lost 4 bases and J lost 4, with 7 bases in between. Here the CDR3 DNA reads TGCAGTGCTATCTTGGCCTATGGCTACACCTTC. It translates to CSAILAYGYTF.

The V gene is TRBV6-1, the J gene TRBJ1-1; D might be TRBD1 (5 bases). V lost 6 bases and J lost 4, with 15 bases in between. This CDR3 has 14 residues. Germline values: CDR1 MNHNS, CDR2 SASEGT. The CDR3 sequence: CASRDLSDSTEAFF. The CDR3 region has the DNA TGTGCCAGCAGGGACCTTTCAGACAGCACTGAAGCTTTCTTT.

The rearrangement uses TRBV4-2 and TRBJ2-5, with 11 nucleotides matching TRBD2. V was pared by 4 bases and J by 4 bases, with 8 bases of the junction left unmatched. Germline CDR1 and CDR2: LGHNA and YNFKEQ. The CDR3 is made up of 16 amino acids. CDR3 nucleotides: TGTGCCAGCAGCCTTCAACTAGCGGGAGTGGGAGAGACCCAGTACTTC. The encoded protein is CASSLQLAGVGETQYF.

The DNA of the CDR3 is TGTGCCAGCAGCTTAGGCCGGAATGAAAAACTGTTTTTT. Protein product: CASSLGRNEKLFF. The rearrangement uses TRBV7-2 and TRBJ1-4; D unclear. V was cut by 1 base and J by 5 bases, with 5 bases left in between. The CDR3 is made up of 13 amino acids. CDR1 SGHTA and CDR2 FQGNSA come from the germline V gene. Full variable domain (missing parts from reference TRBV7-2 and TRBJ1-4): GAGVSQSPSNKVTEKGKDVELRCDPISGHTALYWYRQSLGQGLEFLIYFQGNSAPDKSGLPSDRFSAERTGGSVSTLTIQRTQQEDSAVYLCASSLGRNEKLFFGSGTQLSVL.

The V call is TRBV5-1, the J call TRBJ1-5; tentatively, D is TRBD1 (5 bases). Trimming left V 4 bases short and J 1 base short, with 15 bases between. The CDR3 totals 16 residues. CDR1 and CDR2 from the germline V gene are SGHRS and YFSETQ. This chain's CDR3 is CASSPGQNWSNQPQHF. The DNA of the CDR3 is TGCGCCAGCAGCCCCGGACAAAATTGGAGCAATCAGCCCCAGCATTTT.

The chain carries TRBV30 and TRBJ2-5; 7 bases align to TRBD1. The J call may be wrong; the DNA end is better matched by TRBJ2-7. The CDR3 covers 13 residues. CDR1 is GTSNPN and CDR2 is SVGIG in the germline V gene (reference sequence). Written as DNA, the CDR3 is TGTGCCTGGAGTAGGGGGCCGGTTAGCGAGCAGTACTTC. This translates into CAWSRGPVSEQYF.

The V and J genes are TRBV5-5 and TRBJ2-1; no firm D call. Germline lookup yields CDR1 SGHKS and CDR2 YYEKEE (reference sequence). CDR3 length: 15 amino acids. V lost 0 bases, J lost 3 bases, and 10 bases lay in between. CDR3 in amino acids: CASSLEASLYNEQFF. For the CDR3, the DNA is TGTGCCAGCAGCTTGGAGGCTAGTCTCTACAATGAGCAGTTCTTC.

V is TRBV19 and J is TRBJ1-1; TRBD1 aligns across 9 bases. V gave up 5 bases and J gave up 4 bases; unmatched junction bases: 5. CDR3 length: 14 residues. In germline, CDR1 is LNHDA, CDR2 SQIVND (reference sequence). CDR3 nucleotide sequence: TGTGCCAGTAGTGCCCGGGACAGGGCCACTGAAGCTTTCTTT. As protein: CASSARDRATEAFF.

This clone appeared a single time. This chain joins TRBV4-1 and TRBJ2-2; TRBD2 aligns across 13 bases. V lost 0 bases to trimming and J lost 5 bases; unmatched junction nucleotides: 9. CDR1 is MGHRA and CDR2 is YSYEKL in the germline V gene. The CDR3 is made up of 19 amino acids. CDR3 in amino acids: CASSQETSGRTQGTGELFF. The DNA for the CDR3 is TGCGCCAGCAGCCAAGAGACTAGCGGGAGGACCCAAGGTACCGGGGAGCTGTTTTTT.

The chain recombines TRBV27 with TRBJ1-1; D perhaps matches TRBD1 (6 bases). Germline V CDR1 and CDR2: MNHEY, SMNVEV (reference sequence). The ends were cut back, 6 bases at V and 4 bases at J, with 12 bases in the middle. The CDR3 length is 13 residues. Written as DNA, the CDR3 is TGTGCCAGCAGCATTCAGGGGACCACTGAAGCTTTCTTT. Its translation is CASSIQGTTEAFF.

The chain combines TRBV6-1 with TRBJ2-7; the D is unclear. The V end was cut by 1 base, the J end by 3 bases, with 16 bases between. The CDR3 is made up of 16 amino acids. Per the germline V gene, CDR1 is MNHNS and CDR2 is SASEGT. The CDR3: CASSEGVVSSDYEQYF. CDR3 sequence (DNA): TGTGCCAGCAGTGAAGGGGTGGTTAGCTCTGACTACGAGCAGTACTTC.

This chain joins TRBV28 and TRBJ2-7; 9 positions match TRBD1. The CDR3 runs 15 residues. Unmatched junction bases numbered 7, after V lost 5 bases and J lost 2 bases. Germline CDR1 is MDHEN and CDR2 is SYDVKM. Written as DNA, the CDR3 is TGTGCCAGCAGTCCTATCCGGGACAGGGCCTACGAGCAGTACGTC. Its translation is CASSPIRDRAYEQYV.